This T cell receptor beta chain came from a study of T cells after yellow fever vaccination. One entry per CDR3 protein, called by TCRdb with MiXCR from the 5' RACE reads. The sample lists about 260,000 distinct CDR3 sequences; around 5.2% were seen once. The CDR3 extends over 12 amino acids. The V end lost 8 bases, the J end lost 5 bases, and 12 bases lay between the germline ends. The germline V gene has CDR1 SNHLY and CDR2 FYNNEI. The material sequenced was CD4+ T cells sorted from PBMCs, taken on the day of the yellow fever booster vaccination. V and J are TRBV2 and TRBJ2-5; no clear D gene. The sequence derives from a man between 18 and 35 years old who received the YFV17D yellow fever vaccine. The CDR3 spells CASGPSWETQYF. The CDR3 coding sequence is TGTGCCAGCGGGCCCAGCTGGGAGACCCAGTACTTC.